Following are 17 T cell receptor beta chains from one sample sequenced in a study of blood T cell repertoires in COVID-19. Sequencing used immunoSEQ multiplex PCR; TCRdb keeps in-frame clones, though not all of them. The sample has about 250,000 clones; 85% are singletons. The sample comprised peripheral blood. The receptor set was obtained from a woman aged 60-70 years with active or convalescent COVID-19.

The V gene is TRBV5-1, the J gene TRBJ2-1; 8 bases are shared with TRBD2. Unmatched junction bases numbered 3, after V lost 3 bases and J lost 10 bases. The CDR3 contains 12 residues. Germline CDR1 is SGHRS and CDR2 is YFSETQ. The CDR3 sequence: CASSWTSLEQFF. In DNA, the CDR3 is TGCGCCAGCAGCTGGACTAGCTTGGAGCAGTTCTTC.

Concerning this clone itself: Its ends do not fully match the called genes, so a read error is possible. The genes are TRBV19 and TRBJ1-6; 7 nucleotides line up with TRBD1. This CDR3 spans 15 amino acids. The germline CDR1 and CDR2 sequences are LNHDA and SQIVND (reference sequence). CDR3 protein: CASSMLLGQVSSLHF. The CDR3 nucleotides are TGTGCCAGTAGTATGCTTCTAGGACAGGTTTCATCCCTCCACTTT. The whole variable domain, filled in from reference TRBV19 and TRBJ1-6, reads DGGITQSPKYLFRKEGQNVTLSCEQNLNHDAMYWYRQDPGQGLRLIYYSQIVNDFQKGDIAEGYSVSREKKESFPLTVTSAQKNPTAFYLCASSMLLGQVSSLHFGNGTRLTVT.

This clone was counted between two and nine times. The genes are TRBV5-1 and TRBJ2-1, with 7 bases lining up with TRBD1. Germline assignment: CDR1 SGHRS and CDR2 YFSETQ. Trimming at V came to 5 bases and at J to 5 bases, leaving 10 bases not matched to a gene. The CDR3 runs 15 residues. CDR3 sequence (DNA): TGCGCCAGCAGTATAGTTAACAGGGGCGACAATGAGCAGTTCTTC. This translates into CASSIVNRGDNEQFF.

This clone was seen a single time. The genes are TRBV9 and TRBJ1-1; 8 bases match TRBD1. Germline assignment: CDR1 SGDLS and CDR2 YYNGEE. The CDR3 is 16 residues long. The ends lost 2 bases at V and 2 bases at J; junction bases unmatched: 8. CDR3 DNA sequence: TGTGCCAGCAGCGTTGGGATTGGACAGGGAAACACTGAAGCTTTCTTT. Amino acids: CASSVGIGQGNTEAFF.

J is TRBJ2-1 and V is TRBV9; TRBD2 might be the D (5 bases). The germline V gene encodes CDR1 SGDLS and CDR2 YYNGEE. The V end was cut by 1 base, the J end by 8 bases, with 16 bases between. The CDR3 length is 15 residues. CDR3 sequence reads: CASSVQGLPNDEQFF. The CDR3 DNA is TGTGCCAGCAGCGTACAAGGACTCCCCAACGATGAGCAGTTCTTC.

The V gene is TRBV5-6, the J gene TRBJ2-3, with TRBD2 matching 8 bases. The V and J ends lost 3 bases and 5 bases, in that order; junction bases with no gene match: 11. Germline CDR1 SGHDT, CDR2 YYEEEE. The CDR3 has 16 residues. The chain's CDR3 is CASSSIPSGSRDTQYF. In DNA, the CDR3 is TGTGCCAGCAGCTCGATTCCCAGCGGGAGCCGAGATACGCAGTATTTT.

The chain couples TRBV5-1 to TRBJ2-1; 7 bases agree with TRBD2. The V and J ends lost 0 bases and 4 bases, in that order; junction bases with no gene match: 10. Germline V lookup: CDR1 SGHRS, CDR2 YFSETQ. This CDR3 has 17 amino acids. CDR3 loop: CASSLDVGEGWYNEQFF. CDR3 sequence (DNA): TGCGCCAGCAGCTTGGATGTGGGGGAGGGATGGTACAATGAGCAGTTCTTC.

V usage is TRBV19 and J usage is TRBJ1-6, with D uncertain. Trimming took off 7 bases at V and 8 bases at J, with 18 bases between the two ends. Germline V CDR1 and CDR2: LNHDA, SQIVND (reference sequence). The CDR3 consists of 15 residues. CDR3 sequence (DNA): TGTGCCAGTACCCCGAGGACTAACGGCCATTCACCCCTCCACTTT. This codes for CASTPRTNGHSPLHF.

The chain carries TRBV14 and TRBJ2-7; 9 bases are a match to TRBD2. Germline V gives CDR1 SGHDN, CDR2 FVKESK. Unmatched junction bases numbered 8, after V lost 1 base and J lost 4 bases. The CDR3 contains 16 residues. The CDR3 region is CASSQAPSGILYEQYF. In nucleotides, the CDR3 is TGTGCCAGCAGCCAAGCCCCTAGCGGGATCCTTTACGAGCAGTACTTC.

The chain combines TRBV13 with TRBJ2-1, with 7 bases that match TRBD2. J was trimmed by 6 bases and V by 2 bases; bases with no gene match: 7. CDR3 length: 15 amino acids. CDR1 is PRHDT and CDR2 is FYEKMQ in the germline V gene (reference sequence). The CDR3, as DNA: TGTGCCAGCAGCTTATGGACTAGAAGGGCCAATGAGCAGTTCTTC. Its translation is CASSLWTRRANEQFF.

V is TRBV6-6 and J is TRBJ2-3, with 10 bases lining up with TRBD1. Germline V CDR1 and CDR2: MNHNY, SVGAGI (reference sequence). After removal of 4 bases from V and 6 bases from J, the junction contained 10 bases not matched to a gene. This CDR3 region has 16 residues. The CDR3 DNA reads as TGTGCCAGCAGTTGGGGGACAGGGGCCGCAGGGGATACGCAGTATTTT. Protein sequence: CASSWGTGAAGDTQYF.

This chain connects TRBV15 to TRBJ1-4; 8 positions match TRBD1. Germline lookup yields CDR1 LNHNV and CDR2 YYDKDF (reference sequence). The CDR3 runs 15 residues. The ends lost 4 bases at V and 6 bases at J; junction bases unmatched: 7. CDR3 region: CATSTFSGQDEKLFF. For the CDR3, the DNA is TGTGCCACCAGCACTTTTTCGGGACAGGATGAAAAACTGTTTTTT.

The CDR3 bases are TGTGCCAGCAGTTCGACCATGACAGGGGGCGTCCCAGATACGCAGTATTTT. Protein: CASSSTMTGGVPDTQYF. This chain links TRBV28 with TRBJ2-3, with TRBD1 identical over 10 bases. CDR1 and CDR2 from the germline V gene are MDHEN and SYDVKM. Losses at the gene ends were 4 bases for V and 4 bases for J; bases not matched to a gene: 11. This CDR3 region has 17 residues.

The CDR3 DNA sequence: TGTGCCAGCAGCCATCCGAGGCGGACTAGCACAGATACGCAGTATTTT. Translating it yields CASSHPRRTSTDTQYF. The V and J genes are TRBV3-1 (or the pseudogene TRBV3-2) and TRBJ2-3, with a possible D match to TRBD2 (5 bases). The CDR3 totals 16 residues. Trimming took 3 bases from V and 0 from J, leaving 13 bases between them. CDR1 and CDR2 (germline): LGHDT, YNNKEL (reference sequence).

V gene TRBV28 combines with J gene TRBJ2-3; D call uncertain. The CDR3 loop spans 15 amino acids. Trimming pared 5 bases from V and 0 bases from J, leaving 12 bases between. Germline V gene lookup returns CDR1 MDHEN and CDR2 SYDVKM. The CDR3: CASSVRYTSTDTQYF. DNA of the CDR3: TGTGCCAGCAGTGTCAGGTACACTAGCACAGATACGCAGTATTTT. The full variable domain, its missing parts supplied by reference TRBV28 and TRBJ2-3, is DVKVTQSSRYLVKRTGEKVFLECVQDMDHENMFWYRQDPGLGLRLIYFSYDVKMKEKGDIPEGYSVSREKKERFSLILESASTNQTSMYLCASSVRYTSTDTQYFGPGTRLTVL.

Comments on this clone: The junction departs from the called germline gene at one end, perhaps through a read error. The gene calls are TRBV10-3 and TRBJ2-1; perhaps TRBD1 as D (5 bases). The CDR3 runs to 13 residues. Germline lookup yields CDR1 ENHRY and CDR2 SYGVKD. The CDR3 DNA follows: TGTGCCATCAGTCCAAAAGGGGCCGCTGTTGGAATCTTC. Translated, it gives CAISPKGAAVGIF.

V usage is TRBV7-2 and J usage is TRBJ2-3; TRBD2 matches at 10 bases. The CDR3 is 16 amino acids. The trim removed 0 bases at V and 6 bases at J, leaving 6 bases unmatched. From germline, CDR1 is SGHTA and CDR2 FQGNSA. The CDR3 loop reads CASSLAGAGGRDTQYF. The CDR3 DNA sequence: TGTGCCAGCAGCTTAGCGGGAGCGGGGGGGCGGGATACGCAGTATTTT.